The present T cell receptor (beta chain) was sequenced within a study of shared clonotypes between healthy human individuals. The method was immunoSEQ multiplex PCR; TCRdb's version includes in-frame clones alone and lacks a portion of them. In the table there are around 940,000 clones, approximately 80% of which are singletons. CDR3 length: 12 amino acids. V was pared by 4 bases and J by 11 bases, with 12 bases between. CDR1 SGHDN and CDR2 FVKESK come from the germline V gene. The V gene is TRBV14, the J gene TRBJ1-5, with D perhaps matching TRBD1 (5 bases). Sequenced sample: memory CD4+ T cells sorted from blood. Subset indicated: CD45RA-negative fraction. The clonotype comes from a man aged 18 to 29 in good health. DNA of the CDR3: TGTGCCAGCAGCCTCCAGGGTGGGTCCCAGCATTTT. Amino acids: CASSLQGGSQHF.